This T cell receptor (beta chain) was captured by sequencing in a study of T cell responses to AZD1222 COVID-19 vaccine listed by TCRdb under 2021. At the level of the whole study: AZD1222 recipients with second doses at about 4 weeks or about 12 weeks were pooled, because spike-specific TCR depth and breadth did not differ between schedules. TCR sequencing was performed for about 250 trial participants, of whom some 200 were given two doses of AZD1222 and around 25 were given two doses of MenACWY control vaccine. Enrollment into the trials was organized by age into subgroups of 18-55, 56-69 and 70-plus years, and those subgroups contained roughly 150, 30 and 60 TCR-sequenced participants, respectively. What the research found in general, with its limitations: Vaccine-associated CD4 TCRs spanned the whole spike protein, with dominant responses in regions 160-218 and 743-854. Because no samples from the day 14 peak response were available, repertoires could be characterized only after the peak T cell response. After two AZD1222 doses, spike-specific TCR breadth and depth were significantly higher than at day 0 and than in MenACWY recipients. The 56-69-year group was small, and its depth increase did not reach significance, likely because of low power. Reportedly, almost half of the unique spike-specific TCRs recognized epitopes lying outside the regions that are mutated in the B.1.351 and B.1.1.7 variants. Participants were mostly white British and included more females than males, and it was suggested by the authors that clonal diversity may have been underestimated. Conclusions about previously exposed vaccinees are limited because only a handful of AZD1222 recipients were SARS-CoV-2 seropositive at baseline.

Per the publication, the time point label means: baseline before first vaccination. Vaccinee samples came from UK trials COV001 and COV002, including a single-blind randomized controlled phase 2/3 trial of AZD1222 (ChAdOx1 nCoV-19) in healthy adults. Trial participant PBMC samples were collected at day 0 and day 28 after the second dose for TCRbeta chain sequencing. The CDR3 regions of human TCRbeta chains were subjected to immunosequencing. In the paper's pipeline: Repertoire TCRs were matched against a reference library of SARS-CoV-2-specific TCRs generated with the MIRA antigen-specificity platform. Breadth was defined as the fraction of unique TCRs that were SARS-CoV-2-associated. Depth was defined as the fraction of total T cells that were SARS-CoV-2-associated. Each spike-specific TCR was assigned to its reactive spike region and to a CD4 or CD8 class using the MIRA data. Log10-transformed breadth and depth values were compared by one-way ANOVA with Sidak's multiple comparisons tests. The immuneACCESS repertoire file appears here via TCRdb, limited to in-frame rearrangements. These files lack a portion of the clones; in checked studies, under half of the deficit traces to unresolved V genes, and the cause of the others is not known. V and J calls and clone size are given by that table; D and trimming were obtained from the DNA. The table for this sample lists about 170,000 clones; just under 95% of them were counted only once. Clones ranked in the top ten supply about 1.6% of the sample.

The sample holds a few counts of this clone. Its antigen is not yet known. No base qualities exist here, and no much larger clone lies one base off it. The germline V gene specifies MGHDK as CDR1 and SYGVNS as CDR2. A distance of 10 bases separates the germline ends of V and J, which lose 7 bases and 6 bases respectively. Inclusive of the bounding cysteine and phenylalanine, the CDR3 is 13 residues long. The sequence is cut down to CDR3 DNA, 39 bases in frame from base 1. The chain couples TRBV25-1 to TRBJ1-6; TRBD1 is a possible D gene, resting on 5 matching bases. The material was peripheral blood, obtained on day 0 of AZD1222 vaccination. This TCR was sampled from an adult in good health. The sequenced DNA: TGTGCCAGCACCGGGACTTTTAATTCACCCCTCCACTTT. This sequence encodes CASTGTFNSPLHF.